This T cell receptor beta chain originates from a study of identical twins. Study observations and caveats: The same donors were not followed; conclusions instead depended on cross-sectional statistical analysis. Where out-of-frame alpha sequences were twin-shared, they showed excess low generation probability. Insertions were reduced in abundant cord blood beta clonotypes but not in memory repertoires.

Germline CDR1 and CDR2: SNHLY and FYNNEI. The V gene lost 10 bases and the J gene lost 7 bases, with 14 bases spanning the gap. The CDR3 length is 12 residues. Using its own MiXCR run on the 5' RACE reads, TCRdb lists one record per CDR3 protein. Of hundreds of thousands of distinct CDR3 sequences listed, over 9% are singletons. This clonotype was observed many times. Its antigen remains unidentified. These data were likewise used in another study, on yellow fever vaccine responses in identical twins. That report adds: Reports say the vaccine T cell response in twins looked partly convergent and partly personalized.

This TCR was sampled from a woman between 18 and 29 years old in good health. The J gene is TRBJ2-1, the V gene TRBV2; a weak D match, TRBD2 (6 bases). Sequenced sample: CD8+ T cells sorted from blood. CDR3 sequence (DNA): TGTGCCACCGACGGGGGTGGGAATGAGCAGTTCTTC. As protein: CATDGGGNEQFF.